The 20 T cell receptor beta chains reported below all come from one sample, sequenced in a study of cytomegalovirus exposure and HLA in healthy donors. This PCR relied on a set of 60 Vbeta primers and 13 Jbeta primers. The protocol was immunoSEQ multiplex PCR, while the TCRdb copy is restricted to in-frame clones and leaves out a portion. Among 95,000 to 110,000 clones, 60% to 85% were seen once, and the ten largest hold approximately 5%. Sequencing was done on a sample of PBMCs. These receptors were obtained from a woman younger than 30 in good health and CMV-seropositive.

The rearrangement joins TRBV13 to TRBJ2-7; D is perhaps TRBD1 (8 bases). V lost 1 base and J lost 7, with 20 bases in between. There are 16 residues in the CDR3. The germline gives CDR1 PRHDT, CDR2 FYEKMQ (reference sequence). CDR3 coding DNA: TGTGCCAGCAGCTTAGCAGGGGGCGGTGCGGGAGTAGAGCAGTACTTC. Residues: CASSLAGGGAGVEQYF.

The chain couples TRBV19 to TRBJ2-1; 10 nucleotides agree with TRBD2. This CDR3 has 15 amino acids. Unmatched junction bases numbered 7, after V lost 3 bases and J lost 8 bases. CDR1 and CDR2 from the germline V gene are LNHDA and SQIVND (reference sequence). CDR3 DNA: TGTGCCAGTAGTATGTCTAGCGGGAGCCCCGATGAGCAGTTCTTC. Its translation is CASSMSSGSPDEQFF.

V and J are TRBV28 and TRBJ2-5; D remains unclear. Germline V gene lookup returns CDR1 MDHEN and CDR2 SYDVKM. CDR3 length equals 15 residues. Trimming took off 3 bases at V and 0 bases at J, with 11 bases between the two ends. CDR3 DNA: TGTGCCAGCAGTTTCGTTACAGTATACCAAGAGACCCAGTACTTC. Protein: CASSFVTVYQETQYF.

The chain employs TRBV18 and TRBJ1-1; possibly TRBD1 for D (6 bases). The V end lost 8 bases, the J end lost 0 bases, and 16 bases lay between the germline ends. Germline V gene data show CDR1 as KGHSH and CDR2 as LQKENI. This CDR3 has 15 residues. CDR3 sequence: CASNLQGSMNTEAFF. CDR3 nucleotides: TGTGCCAGCAACCTACAGGGATCGATGAACACTGAAGCTTTCTTT.

The chain uses TRBV7-3 and TRBJ2-3; D is possibly TRBD2 (6 bases). This CDR3 comprises 15 residues. Trimming removed 3 bases from V and 4 bases from J, with 14 bases in between. Germline V CDR1 and CDR2: SGHTA, FQGTGA. CDR3 in DNA: TGTGCCAGCAGCTTTATGGCTAGCGCCGCAGATACGCAGTATTTT. This encodes CASSFMASAADTQYF. Supplemented by reference TRBV7-3 and TRBJ2-3, the full variable domain reads GAGVSQTPSNKVTEKGKYVELRCDPISGHTALYWYRQSLGQGPEFLIYFQGTGAADDSGLPNDRFFAVRPEGSVSTLKIQRTERGDSAVYLCASSFMASAADTQYFGPGTRLTVL.

The chain is built from TRBV6-5 and TRBJ2-7, with D possibly TRBD1 on 5 matching bases. Germline assignment: CDR1 MNHEY and CDR2 SVGAGI. Trimming stripped 0 bases from V and 6 bases from J, with 9 bases between. CDR3 length: 13 amino acids. CDR3 region: CASSYSSGLEQYF. CDR3 coding DNA: TGTGCCAGCAGTTACTCGTCAGGGCTCGAGCAGTACTTC.

This rearrangement joins TRBV18 to TRBJ1-5; tentatively, D is TRBD1 (5 bases). CDR3 size: 18 residues. Germline assignment: CDR1 KGHSH and CDR2 LQKENI. V was shortened by 0 bases and J by 0 bases, with 15 bases between the two germline ends. DNA of the CDR3: TGTGCCAGCTCACCACCTTATTCGTCAGGACATAGCAATCAGCCCCAGCATTTT. Amino acids: CASSPPYSSGHSNQPQHF.

V usage is TRBV9 and J usage is TRBJ2-3; 8 bases align to TRBD2. The CDR3 is made up of 14 amino acids. Looked up from germline, CDR1 is SGDLS and CDR2 is YYNGEE. Unmatched junction bases numbered 7, after V lost 5 bases and J lost 5 bases. The CDR3 region is CASSSSGRVDTQYF. DNA of the CDR3: TGTGCCAGCAGTTCAAGCGGGAGAGTAGATACGCAGTATTTT. Combining the CDR3 with reference TRBV9 and TRBJ2-3 gives the whole variable domain DSGVTQTPKHLITATGQRVTLRCSPRSGDLSVYWYQQSLDQGLQFLIQYYNGEERAKGNILERFSAQQFPDLHSELNLSSLELGDSALYFCASSSSGRVDTQYFGPGTRLTVL.

The gene calls are TRBV27 and TRBJ1-1; 8 positions match TRBD1. CDR3 size: 16 residues. The V and J ends lost 5 bases and 3 bases, in that order; junction bases with no gene match: 11. Germline V gives CDR1 MNHEY, CDR2 SMNVEV (reference sequence). The CDR3 bases are TGTGCCAGCAGTCTAAACAGGGGGGCCTTGTACACTGAAGCTTTCTTT. Protein product: CASSLNRGALYTEAFF.

The chain links TRBV19 to TRBJ2-7; D ambiguous. This CDR3 spans 14 amino acids. V lost 1 base and J 1 base, leaving 8 bases between the germline ends. The germline V gene encodes CDR1 LNHDA and CDR2 SQIVND (reference sequence). In DNA form, the CDR3 reads TGTGCCAGTAGTATAGGTGGCAATTCCTACGAGCAGTACTTC. Translated: CASSIGGNSYEQYF.

V usage is TRBV7-2 and J usage is TRBJ1-4, with D tentatively TRBD1 (5 bases). The CDR3 sequence is 15 residues long. Trimming cost V 5 bases and J 0 bases, with 10 bases left between them. Germline V gene lookup returns CDR1 SGHTA and CDR2 FQGNSA. Written as DNA, the CDR3 is TGTGCCAGCAGCCGACAGCTTACAACTAATGAAAAACTGTTTTTT. Translated, it gives CASSRQLTTNEKLFF. Full variable domain (remainder filled in from reference TRBV7-2 and TRBJ1-4): GAGVSQSPSNKVTEKGKDVELRCDPISGHTALYWYRQSLGQGLEFLIYFQGNSAPDKSGLPSDRFSAERTGGSVSTLTIQRTQQEDSAVYLCASSRQLTTNEKLFFGSGTQLSVL.

This chain joins TRBV28 and TRBJ1-2; D might be TRBD1 (5 bases). This CDR3 has 12 residues. From germline, CDR1 is MDHEN and CDR2 SYDVKM. The V end was cut by 5 bases, the J end by 4 bases, with 8 bases between. CDR3 in amino acids: CASSRQPYGYTF. As DNA, the CDR3 is TGTGCCAGCAGTCGACAGCCCTATGGCTACACCTTC.

V is TRBV27 and J is TRBJ1-5, with 8 bases lining up with TRBD1. The CDR3 is 14 amino acids. J lost 4 bases, V lost 6 bases, and 5 bases had no gene match. Germline-derived CDR1 and CDR2 are MNHEY and SMNVEV (reference sequence). The CDR3 sequence: CASSQTGVNQPQHF. The CDR3 DNA reads as TGTGCCAGCAGCCAGACAGGGGTGAATCAGCCCCAGCATTTT.

V gene TRBV25-1 combines with J gene TRBJ2-1; 7 positions match TRBD1. V lost 6 bases, J lost 6 bases, and 5 bases stayed unmatched. Germline assignment: CDR1 MGHDK and CDR2 SYGVNS. This CDR3 spans 13 amino acids. The DNA of the CDR3 is TGTGCCAGCAGCTGGGCAGGGGGCAATGAGCAGTTCTTC. Protein product: CASSWAGGNEQFF.

This rearrangement joins TRBV6-5 to TRBJ2-5; maybe TRBD2 (6 bases). CDR1 is MNHEY and CDR2 is SVGAGI in the germline V gene. Trimming cost V 2 bases and J 7 bases, with 11 bases left between them. The CDR3 is 13 residues long. As DNA, the CDR3 is TGTGCCAGCAGTTACGACAACGGGGGGACCCAGTACTTC. As protein: CASSYDNGGTQYF.

This chain joins TRBV19 and TRBJ2-7, with D unclear. In germline, CDR1 is LNHDA, CDR2 SQIVND (reference sequence). V lost 6 bases to trimming and J lost 4 bases, with 7 bases between them. This CDR3 is 11 amino acids long. CDR3 region: CASSFLYEQYF. DNA for the CDR3: TGTGCCAGTAGCTTCCTATACGAGCAGTACTTC.

The rearrangement joins TRBV7-8 to TRBJ1-1; TRBD1 matches 12 bases. Germline CDR1 SGHVS, CDR2 FQNEAQ. The CDR3 contains 17 residues. V shed 4 bases, J shed 5 bases, and the junction held 11 bases outside the gene matches. The CDR3, as DNA: TGTGCCAGCAGCTCGGGGACAGGGGGCCTTTTGGGAACTGAAGCTTTCTTT. This gives the protein CASSSGTGGLLGTEAFF.

As for this clone: This same CDR3 is encoded by further DNA sequences in the sample. The V and J genes are TRBV5-1 and TRBJ1-2, with TRBD1 identical over 9 bases. This CDR3 is built from 14 residues. Germline V lookup: CDR1 SGHRS, CDR2 YFSETQ. The junction had 2 bases not matched to a gene; V was cut back by 0 bases and J by 5 bases. The DNA of the CDR3 is TGCGCCAGCAGCTTGGACAGGGGGCCGTATGGCTACACCTTC. Protein: CASSLDRGPYGYTF.

V and J are TRBV4-1 and TRBJ1-5, with a tentative D call TRBD1 (5 bases). The CDR3 is 16 amino acids. V was shortened by 4 bases and J by 4 bases, with 17 bases between the two germline ends. Germline CDR1 is MGHRA and CDR2 is YSYEKL. The CDR3 nucleotides read TGCGCCAGCAGCCGAGAGGACATTCTGGGTAATCAGCCCCAGCATTTT. Its protein is CASSREDILGNQPQHF.

This clone is a singleton in its sample. The rearrangement joins TRBV6-1 to TRBJ1-6; unclear D gene. The V end was cut by 7 bases, the J end by 7 bases, with 14 bases between. CDR1 MNHNS and CDR2 SASEGT come from the germline V gene. The CDR3 length is 14 residues. The CDR3 here is CASKAGGWNSPLHF. The CDR3 nucleotides are TGTGCCAGCAAAGCGGGAGGATGGAATTCACCCCTCCACTTT.